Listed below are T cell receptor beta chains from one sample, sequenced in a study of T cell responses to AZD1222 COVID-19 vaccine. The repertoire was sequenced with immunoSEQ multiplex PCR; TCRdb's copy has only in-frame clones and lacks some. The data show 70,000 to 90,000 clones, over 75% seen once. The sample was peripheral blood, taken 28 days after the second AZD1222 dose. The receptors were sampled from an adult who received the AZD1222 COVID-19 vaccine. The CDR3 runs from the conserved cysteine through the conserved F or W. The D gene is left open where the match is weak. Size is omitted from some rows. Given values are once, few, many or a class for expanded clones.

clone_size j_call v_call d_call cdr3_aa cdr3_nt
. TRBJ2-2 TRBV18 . CASSSGSPGELFF TGTGCCAGCTCGTCAGGGTCCCCCGGGGAGCTGTTTTTT
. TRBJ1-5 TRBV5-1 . CASSPSPDRNQPQHF TGCGCCAGCAGCCCTTCCCCAGACCGCAATCAGCCCCAGCATTTT
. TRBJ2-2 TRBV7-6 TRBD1 CASSLTGGHTGELFF TGTGCCAGCAGCTTGACAGGGGGACACACCGGGGAGCTGTTTTTT
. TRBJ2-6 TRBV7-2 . CASSLSLGSGANVLTF TGTGCCAGCAGCTTAAGTCTGGGTTCTGGGGCCAACGTCCTGACTTTC
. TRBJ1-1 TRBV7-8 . CASSPRMNTEAFF TGTGCCAGCAGCCCCCGAATGAACACTGAAGCTTTCTTT
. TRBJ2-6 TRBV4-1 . CASSHRLTVISGANVLTF TGCGCCAGCAGCCATCGCCTGACAGTTATCTCTGGGGCCAACGTCCTGACTTTC
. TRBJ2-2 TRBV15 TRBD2 CATSASPLGGVVTGELFF TGTGCCACCAGCGCTAGCCCTCTCGGGGGGGTGGTCACCGGGGAGCTGTTTTTT
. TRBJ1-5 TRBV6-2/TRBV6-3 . CASSKEGTSGQPQHF TGTGCCAGCAGTAAAGAAGGGACATCGGGTCAGCCCCAGCATTTT
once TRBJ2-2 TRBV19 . CASSILSGTGELFF TGTGCCAGTAGTATCCTATCAGGGACCGGGGAGCTGTTTTTT
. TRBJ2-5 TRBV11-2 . CASSPVGTRETQYF TGTGCCAGCAGCCCAGTCGGCACTAGAGAGACCCAGTACTTC
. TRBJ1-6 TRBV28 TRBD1 CASSPLGDRASPLHF TGTGCCAGCAGTCCGCTTGGGGACAGGGCCTCACCCCTCCACTTT
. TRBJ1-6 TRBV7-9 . CASSLDGTSGSPLHF TGTGCCAGCAGCTTAGACGGAACCTCTGGGTCACCCCTCCACTTT
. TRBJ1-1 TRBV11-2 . CASSLGAGSEAFF TGTGCCAGCAGCTTAGGGGCAGGGAGTGAAGCTTTCTTT
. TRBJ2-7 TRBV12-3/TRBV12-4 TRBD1 CASGTGGSYEQYF TGTGCCAGCGGGACAGGGGGCTCCTACGAGCAGTACTTC
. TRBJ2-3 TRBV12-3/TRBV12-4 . CASLATGADTQYF TGTGCCAGCCTAGCGACAGGAGCAGATACGCAGTATTTT
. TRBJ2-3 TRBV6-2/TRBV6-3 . CASSYGSTQYF TGTGCCAGCAGTTACGGGTCGACGCAGTATTTT
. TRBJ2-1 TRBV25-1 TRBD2 CASSVLSGGSSYNEQFF TGTGCCAGCAGTGTATTGAGCGGGGGGAGCTCCTACAATGAGCAGTTCTTC
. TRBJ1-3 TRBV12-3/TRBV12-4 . CASRPGDLIPVF TGTGCCAGCAGGCCAGGGGATCTTATCCCAGTGTTT